This T cell receptor (beta chain) was identified during a study of T cells in tumors after PD-1 blockade. Study at large: Some patients also took daily vismodegib 150 mg during anti-PD-1 treatment.

This sample's time point: second of two post-therapy site-matched biopsies roughly two months apart. Template: tumor biopsy or peripheral blood genomic DNA, about 600-6,004 ng per sample. Measured with immunoSEQ multiplex PCR; TCRdb has only the in-frame clones, and not every one. In the table there are thousands of clones, approximately 60% of which are singletons. CDR3 length: 15 amino acids. Per germline, CDR1 MNHEY and CDR2 SVGAGI. V lost 0 bases and J 2 bases, leaving 9 bases between the germline ends. The sequence derives from a human donor with basal cell carcinoma. V and J are TRBV6-5 and TRBJ2-3; tentatively, D is TRBD2 (6 bases). Sequences were derived from tumor tissue, sampled after anti-PD-1 treatment. The CDR3 coding sequence is TGTGCCAGCAGTTACTCGGGCGGGGCCACAGATACGCAGTATTTT. It specifies CASSYSGGATDTQYF.